One sample yielded the 30 T cell receptor beta chains listed below, sequenced in a study of T cells in narcolepsy. The assay was immunoSEQ multiplex PCR, and TCRdb's table has in-frame clones only and misses some. Here the sample spans 20,000 to 25,000 clones, around 80% being singletons. Sequencing input: memory (CD45RA-) CD4+ T cells from blood. All receptors derive from a human donor in good health.

The V and J genes are TRBV27 and TRBJ2-5, with TRBD1 identical over 10 bases. The J call may be wrong; the DNA end is better matched by TRBJ2-7. The CDR3 loop spans 17 amino acids. From germline, CDR1 is MNHEY and CDR2 SMNVEV (reference sequence). The CDR3: CASRRSGTGASSYEQYF. The CDR3 bases are TGTGCCAGCAGAAGATCCGGGACAGGGGCTTCCTCCTACGAGCAGTACTTC.

This clone came up once. The gene calls are TRBV4-1 and TRBJ1-3; tentatively, D is TRBD1 (6 bases). The germline V and J ends were trimmed by 4 bases and 1 base, with 14 bases remaining between them. Germline V gene data show CDR1 as MGHRA and CDR2 as YSYEKL. The CDR3 spans 16 residues. The CDR3 sequence is CASSPRDTPSGNTIYF. DNA of the CDR3: TGCGCCAGCAGCCCTAGGGACACCCCTTCTGGAAACACCATATATTTT.

The chain uses TRBV7-3 and TRBJ2-1; 10 bases line up with TRBD1. CDR1 SGHTA and CDR2 FQGTGA come from the germline V gene. This CDR3 region has 13 residues. J lost 10 bases, V lost 5 bases, and 5 bases had no gene match. The CDR3 coding sequence is TGTGCCAGCAGCCGACAGGGGGCAAGGGAGCAGTTCTTC. Its protein is CASSRQGAREQFF.

The rearrangement links TRBV5-1 to TRBJ2-3; 7 bases match TRBD1. CDR1 SGHRS and CDR2 YFSETQ come from the germline V gene. J was trimmed by 3 bases and V by 4 bases; bases with no gene match: 2. The CDR3 spans 13 residues. The CDR3 region has the DNA TGCGCCAGCAGCGGGGGACAGACAGATACGCAGTATTTT. Translation: CASSGGQTDTQYF.

A remark on this clone: At one end, the junction sequence differs from germline, possibly due to a read error. The chain carries TRBV6-1 and TRBJ1-1, with TRBD1 matching over 8 bases. Germline CDR1 MNHNS, CDR2 SASEGT. This CDR3 is built from 14 residues. The CDR3 loop reads CACSRGQVNTEAFF. DNA of the CDR3: TGTGCCTGCAGTCGGGGACAGGTGAACACTGAAGCTTTCTTT.

V gene TRBV11-3 combines with J gene TRBJ1-3; possibly TRBD1 for D (5 bases). The CDR3 consists of 14 residues. V lost 5 bases and J lost 3, with 11 bases in between. Germline CDR1 SGHNT, CDR2 YENEEA. For the CDR3, the DNA is TGTGCCAGCAGCGAAACAGGATTTGGAAACACCATATATTTT. It encodes CASSETGFGNTIYF. Complete variable domain (other parts from reference TRBV11-3 and TRBJ1-3): EAGVVQSPRYKIIEKKQPVAFWCNPISGHNTLYWYLQNLGQGPELLIRYENEEAVDDSQLPKDRFSAERLKGVDSTLKIQPAELGDSAVYLCASSETGFGNTIYFGEGSWLTVV.

The chain has TRBV18 and TRBJ1-1; TRBD1 is a possible D gene (5 bases). From germline, CDR1 is KGHSH and CDR2 LQKENI. Trimming removed 5 bases from V and 1 base from J, with 11 bases in between. The CDR3 covers 14 residues. CDR3 coding DNA: TGTGCCAGCTCAAGGACGGGGGAGAACACTGAAGCTTTCTTT. It yields the protein CASSRTGENTEAFF. The full variable domain, rest sourced from reference TRBV18 and TRBJ1-1, is NAGVMQNPRHLVRRRGQEARLRCSPMKGHSHVYWYRQLPEEGLKFMVYLQKENIIDESGMPKERFSAEFPKEGPSILRIQQVVRGDSAAYFCASSRTGENTEAFFGQGTRLTVV.

The V and J genes are TRBV5-8 and TRBJ2-5, with D perhaps matching TRBD1 (6 bases). The DNA end is more similar to TRBJ2-7, so the J call may be wrong. The CDR3 sequence is 15 residues long. The germline V gene has CDR1 SGHTS and CDR2 YDEGEE. The DNA for the CDR3 is TGTGCCAGCAGCTTGGGGCAGGGGAGCTCCTACGAGCAGTACTTC. It yields the protein CASSLGQGSSYEQYF.

The chain couples TRBV2 to TRBJ1-3; D remains unclear. The CDR3 consists of 13 residues. Germline CDR1 reads SNHLY; CDR2 reads FYNNEI. V was pared by 4 bases and J by 4 bases, with 8 bases between. The CDR3 DNA reads as TGTGCCAGCAGTGCAACTGGGGGAAACACCATATATTTT. Its translation is CASSATGGNTIYF. The variable domain in full, with the rest retrieved from reference TRBV2 and TRBJ1-3, is EPEVTQTPSHQVTQMGQEVILRCVPISNHLYFYWYRQILGQKVEFLVSFYNNEISEKSEIFDDQFSVERPDGSNFTLKIRSTKLEDSAMYFCASSATGGNTIYFGEGSWLTVV.

The chain links TRBV29-1 to TRBJ2-2; D is unclear. The CDR3 is 12 amino acids. Trimming removed 1 base from V and 6 bases from J, with 6 bases in between. Germline V gives CDR1 SQVTM, CDR2 ANQGSEA. The DNA of the CDR3 is TGCAGCGTTGAAGTTAGGGCCGGGGAGCTGTTTTTT. Translated: CSVEVRAGELFF.

The V call is TRBV7-9, the J call TRBJ2-7; D is ambiguous. The CDR3 consists of 13 residues. Germline lookup yields CDR1 SEHNR and CDR2 FQNEAQ (reference sequence). Trimming took 3 bases from V and 6 from J, leaving 12 bases between them. CDR3 nucleotide sequence: TGTGCCAGCAGCTTCGCACCCTCAAGCGAGCAGTACTTC. It specifies CASSFAPSSEQYF.

The DNA of the CDR3 is TGTGCCAGTAGTCGACCCCTTCGGGGGGCCAACGTCCTGACTTTC. It translates to CASSRPLRGANVLTF. This chain joins TRBV19 and TRBJ2-6, with D unclear. Germline V gives CDR1 LNHDA, CDR2 SQIVND (reference sequence). Deletions cut 5 bases from V and 4 bases from J, with 12 bases between. CDR3 length: 15 residues.

This chain links TRBV5-6 with TRBJ1-2; TRBD1 matches 7 bases. Germline V CDR1 and CDR2: SGHDT, YYEEEE. V gave up 4 bases and J gave up 6 bases; unmatched junction bases: 12. CDR3 length: 15 residues. CDR3 nucleotide sequence: TGTGCCAGCAGCCCCCTCGGAGGGGGCGCCGATGGCTACACCTTC. Protein: CASSPLGGGADGYTF.

This chain links TRBV18 with TRBJ2-3, with D possibly called TRBD1 or TRBD2 (8 bases each). This CDR3 contains 15 residues. V was pared by 3 bases and J by 6 bases, with 16 bases between. The germline V gene encodes CDR1 KGHSH and CDR2 LQKENI. This chain's CDR3 is CASSPTGAGGDTQYF. Written as DNA, the CDR3 is TGTGCCAGCTCACCGACAGGGGCGGGAGGCGATACGCAGTATTTT.

This chain connects TRBV7-8 to TRBJ1-2; 7 bases are a match to TRBD1. Looked up from germline, CDR1 is SGHVS and CDR2 is FQNEAQ. The CDR3 is 13 residues long. V trimming: 4 bases; J trimming: 4 bases; junction bases outside the gene matches: 3. The CDR3 nucleotides are TGTGCCAGCAGCTCCCGGGACAGCTATGGCTACACCTTC. It codes for CASSSRDSYGYTF.

The table lists this clone with a few counts. This rearrangement joins TRBV2 to TRBJ2-7; TRBD1 might be the D (6 bases). Trimming cost V 5 bases and J 5 bases, with 16 bases left between them. Germline CDR1 and CDR2: SNHLY and FYNNEI. The length of the CDR3 is 14 residues. The CDR3 DNA is TGTGCCAGCAGTACCCTCCAGGGGTACCACGAGCAGTACTTC. It specifies CASSTLQGYHEQYF.

The CDR3 DNA follows: TGTGCCAGCAGCCCACAGGGGGGGAGGGCAGATACGCAGTATTTT. It translates to CASSPQGGRADTQYF. The chain is built from TRBV28 and TRBJ2-3; D perhaps matches TRBD1 (8 bases). This CDR3 is 15 amino acids long. Trimming left V 6 bases short and J 4 bases short, with 17 bases between. Germline V gives CDR1 MDHEN, CDR2 SYDVKM.

V gene TRBV7-2 combines with J gene TRBJ1-2; the D is unclear. The CDR3 runs to 13 residues. In germline, CDR1 is SGHTA, CDR2 FQGNSA. With 8 bases removed from V and 4 bases from J, the gap between germline ends came to 14 bases. The CDR3 DNA reads TGTGCCAGCGGTGGTTACCGCGGCTATGGCTACACCTTC. Amino acid sequence: CASGGYRGYGYTF.

The rearrangement uses TRBV15 and TRBJ1-4; D not resolved. The germline CDR1 and CDR2 sequences are LNHNV and YYDKDF (reference sequence). V lost 0 bases, J lost 8 bases, and 13 bases lay in between. The CDR3 consists of 15 residues. The DNA for the CDR3 is TGTGCCACCAGCAGAGAGCAGAGATCCTCCGAAAAACTGTTTTTT. Translated, it gives CATSREQRSSEKLFF.

V usage is TRBV6-1 and J usage is TRBJ2-7; D uncertain. V gave up 7 bases and J gave up 3 bases, with 13 bases separating them. The length of the CDR3 is 13 residues. Germline CDR1 and CDR2: MNHNS and SASEGT. In DNA form, the CDR3 reads TGTGCCAGCACCCGTACACGAAACTACGAGCAGTACTTC. Amino acid sequence: CASTRTRNYEQYF.

This clone was picked up a small number of times. The chain is built from TRBV5-1 and TRBJ2-4; D gene uncertain. The CDR3 is 14 amino acids. Germline V gene sequence: CDR1 SGHRS, CDR2 YFSETQ. V lost 2 bases to trimming and J lost 0 bases, with 6 bases between them. The CDR3 DNA is TGCGCCAGCAGCTTCGACATAGCCAAAAACATTCAGTACTTC. Amino acids: CASSFDIAKNIQYF.

The chain recombines TRBV5-1 with TRBJ1-2; D might be TRBD1 (5 bases). V lost 4 bases and J lost 9, with 19 bases in between. The CDR3 has 14 residues. The germline V gene encodes CDR1 SGHRS and CDR2 YFSETQ. The CDR3 is CASSPPGTTTSYTF. The DNA of the CDR3 is TGCGCCAGCAGCCCCCCTGGGACCACCACAAGCTACACCTTC.

This clone was counted only a few times. This rearrangement joins TRBV4-1 to TRBJ2-7; D is perhaps TRBD2 (5 bases). Germline CDR1 reads MGHRA; CDR2 reads YSYEKL. The CDR3 runs to 15 residues. Between the trimmed V and J ends, which lost 0 bases and 1 base, there was a span of 10 bases. CDR3 sequence reads: CASSQDGGSSYEQYF. CDR3 DNA sequence: TGCGCCAGCAGCCAAGATGGCGGGTCTTCCTACGAGCAGTACTTC.

The gene calls are TRBV10-1 and TRBJ2-7; possibly TRBD2 for D (6 bases). Per germline, CDR1 WNHNN and CDR2 SYGVQD (reference sequence). The CDR3 is 13 amino acids. V lost 4 bases, J lost 6 bases, and 13 bases lay in between. CDR3 bases: TGCGCCAGCAGTGGGGGGGTCTTGACCGAGCAGTACTTC. This codes for CASSGGVLTEQYF.

This sequence joins TRBV10-3 and TRBJ2-1; D unclear. This CDR3 region has 14 residues. V shed 2 bases and J shed 6 bases, with 11 bases lying between them. Germline CDR1 ENHRY, CDR2 SYGVKD. This CDR3 is CAISEGIGRNEQFF. In nucleotides, the CDR3 is TGTGCCATCAGTGAGGGAATAGGGCGCAATGAGCAGTTCTTC.

This chain connects TRBV2 to TRBJ2-6; 7 nucleotides match TRBD2. CDR3 length: 14 amino acids. In germline, CDR1 is SNHLY, CDR2 FYNNEI. J was trimmed by 2 bases and V by 10 bases; bases with no gene match: 5. CDR3 amino acids: CATMSGAGANVLTF. The CDR3 nucleotides read TGTGCCACCATGAGCGGGGCTGGGGCCAACGTCCTGACTTTC.

This clone turned up a few times. This chain connects TRBV7-2 to TRBJ2-7; D not resolved. Per the germline V gene, CDR1 is SGHTA and CDR2 is FQGNSA. The CDR3 contains 14 residues. With 5 bases removed from V and 0 bases from J, the gap between germline ends came to 11 bases. This CDR3 is CASSVGRASYEQYF. The CDR3 DNA reads TGTGCCAGCAGCGTAGGACGCGCCTCCTACGAGCAGTACTTC. Together with reference TRBV7-2 and TRBJ2-7, the CDR3 gives the full variable domain: GAGVSQSPSNKVTEKGKDVELRCDPISGHTALYWYRQSLGQGLEFLIYFQGNSAPDKSGLPSDRFSAERTGGSVSTLTIQRTQQEDSAVYLCASSVGRASYEQYFGPGTRLTVT.

This chain joins TRBV6-6 and TRBJ2-5; D may match TRBD1 or TRBD2 (7 bases each). CDR1 and CDR2 (germline): MNHNY, SVGAGI (reference sequence). CDR3 length: 15 amino acids. V was cut by 6 bases and J by 5 bases, with 19 bases left in between. CDR3 DNA: TGTGCCAGCAGAGAGACAGGGAGGGATGGGGAGACCCAGTACTTC. Amino acid sequence: CASRETGRDGETQYF.

This sequence joins TRBV5-1 and TRBJ1-3, with D perhaps matching TRBD1 (6 bases). Trimming removed 5 bases from V and 0 bases from J, with 12 bases in between. The germline CDR1 and CDR2 sequences are SGHRS and YFSETQ. The CDR3 runs to 15 residues. The CDR3 spells CASSPGAASGNTIYF. CDR3 nucleotide sequence: TGCGCCAGCAGTCCGGGGGCGGCCTCTGGAAACACCATATATTTT.

This chain links TRBV18 with TRBJ2-1; D not resolved. Germline CDR1 KGHSH, CDR2 LQKENI. The CDR3 consists of 13 residues. With 3 bases removed from V and 5 bases from J, the gap between germline ends came to 8 bases. CDR3 in amino acids: CASSPLIDNEQFF. In DNA, the CDR3 is TGTGCCAGCTCACCCTTGATCGACAATGAGCAGTTCTTC.